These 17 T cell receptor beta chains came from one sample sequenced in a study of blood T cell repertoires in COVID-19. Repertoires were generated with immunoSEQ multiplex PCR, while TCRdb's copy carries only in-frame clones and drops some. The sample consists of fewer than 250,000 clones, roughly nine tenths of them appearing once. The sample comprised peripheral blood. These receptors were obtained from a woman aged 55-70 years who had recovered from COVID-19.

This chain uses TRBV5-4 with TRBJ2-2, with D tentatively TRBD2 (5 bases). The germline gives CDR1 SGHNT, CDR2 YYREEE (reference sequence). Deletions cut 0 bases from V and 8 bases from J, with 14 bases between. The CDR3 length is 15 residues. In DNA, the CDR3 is TGTGCCAGCAGCTTGGTCTCGCTAGCCGGTGGGGAGCTGTTTTTT. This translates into CASSLVSLAGGELFF.

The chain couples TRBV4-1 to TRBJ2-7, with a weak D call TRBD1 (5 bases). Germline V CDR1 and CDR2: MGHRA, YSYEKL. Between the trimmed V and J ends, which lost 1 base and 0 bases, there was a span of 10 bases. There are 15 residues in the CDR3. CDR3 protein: CASSQGSQASYEQYF. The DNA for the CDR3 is TGCGCCAGCAGCCAAGGATCACAGGCCTCCTACGAGCAGTACTTC.

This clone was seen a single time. The CDR3 spells CASSLGQGSGHSNQPQHF. CDR3 DNA: TGTGCCAGCAGTCTGGGACAGGGATCAGGTCACAGCAATCAGCCCCAGCATTTT. The rearrangement joins TRBV6-6 to TRBJ1-5, with 9 bases identical to TRBD1. V gave up 5 bases and J gave up 1 base; unmatched junction bases: 12. Germline V gene sequence: CDR1 MNHNY, CDR2 SVGAGI (reference sequence). The length of the CDR3 is 18 residues.

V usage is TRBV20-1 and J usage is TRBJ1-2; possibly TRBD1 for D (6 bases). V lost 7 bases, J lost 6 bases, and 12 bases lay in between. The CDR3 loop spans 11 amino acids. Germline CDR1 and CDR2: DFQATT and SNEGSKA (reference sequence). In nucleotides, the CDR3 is TGCAGTGACAGGGAGGGTCATGGCTACACCTTC. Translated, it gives CSDREGHGYTF.

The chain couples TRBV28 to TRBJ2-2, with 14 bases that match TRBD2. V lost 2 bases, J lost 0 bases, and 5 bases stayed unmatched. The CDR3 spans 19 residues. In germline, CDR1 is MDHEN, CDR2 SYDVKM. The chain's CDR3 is CASSLRRTSGGTNTGELFF. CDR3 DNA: TGTGCCAGCAGTTTAAGGCGGACTAGCGGGGGGACGAACACCGGGGAGCTGTTTTTT.

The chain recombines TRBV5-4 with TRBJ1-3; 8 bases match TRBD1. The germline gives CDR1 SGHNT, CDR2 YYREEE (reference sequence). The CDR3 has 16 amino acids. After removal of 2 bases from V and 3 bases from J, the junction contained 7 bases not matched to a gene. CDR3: CASSFDRGRRGNTIYF. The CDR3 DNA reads TGTGCCAGCAGCTTCGACAGGGGTAGACGTGGAAACACCATATATTTT.

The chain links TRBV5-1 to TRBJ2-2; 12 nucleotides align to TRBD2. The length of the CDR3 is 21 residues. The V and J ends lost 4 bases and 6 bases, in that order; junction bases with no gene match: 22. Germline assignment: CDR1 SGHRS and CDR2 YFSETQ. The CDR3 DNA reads TGCGCCAGCAGCCCCTATCCCTCTCTAGCGGGGGGGCCGGGTCGCGCCGGGGAGCTGTTTTTT. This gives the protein CASSPYPSLAGGPGRAGELFF.

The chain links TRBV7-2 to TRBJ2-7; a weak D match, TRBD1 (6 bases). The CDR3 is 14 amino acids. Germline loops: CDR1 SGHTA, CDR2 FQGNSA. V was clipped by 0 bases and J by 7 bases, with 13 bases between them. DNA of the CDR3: TGTGCCAGCAGCTTAGCTTGGGGGCTGAGGGAGCAGTACTTC. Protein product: CASSLAWGLREQYF.

The DNA of the CDR3 is TGTGCCAGCAGTTACTCGGAAGGGGTCTATGGCTACACCTTC. The encoded protein is CASSYSEGVYGYTF. This chain links TRBV6-5 with TRBJ1-2, with a tentative D call TRBD1 (5 bases). This CDR3 comprises 14 residues. Trimming left V 0 bases short and J 4 bases short, with 9 bases between. The germline V gene has CDR1 MNHEY and CDR2 SVGAGI.

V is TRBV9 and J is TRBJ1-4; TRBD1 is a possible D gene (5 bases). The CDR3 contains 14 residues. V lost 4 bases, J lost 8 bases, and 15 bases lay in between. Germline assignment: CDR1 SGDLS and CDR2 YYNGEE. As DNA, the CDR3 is TGTGCCAGCAGCACCCTTGGGGCCGGCGAAAAACTGTTTTTT. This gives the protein CASSTLGAGEKLFF.

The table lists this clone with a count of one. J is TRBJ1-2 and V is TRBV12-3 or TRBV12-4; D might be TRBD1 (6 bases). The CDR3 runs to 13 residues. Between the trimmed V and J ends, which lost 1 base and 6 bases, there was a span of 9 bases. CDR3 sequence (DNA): TGTGCCAGCAGTTTAGTGGCAGGGGATGGCTACACCTTC. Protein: CASSLVAGDGYTF.

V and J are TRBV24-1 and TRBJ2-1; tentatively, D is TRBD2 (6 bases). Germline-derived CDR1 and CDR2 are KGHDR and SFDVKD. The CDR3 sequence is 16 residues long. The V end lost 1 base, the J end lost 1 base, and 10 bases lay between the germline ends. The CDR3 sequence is CATSDFRSGSYNEQFF. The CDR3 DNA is TGTGCCACCAGTGATTTTCGTAGCGGATCCTACAATGAGCAGTTCTTC.

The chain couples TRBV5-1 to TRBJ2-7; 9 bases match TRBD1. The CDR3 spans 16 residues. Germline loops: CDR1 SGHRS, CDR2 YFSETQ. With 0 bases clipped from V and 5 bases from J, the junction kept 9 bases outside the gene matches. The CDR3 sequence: CASSLGQGGSVHEQYF. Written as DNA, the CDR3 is TGCGCCAGCAGCTTGGGACAGGGGGGTTCTGTTCACGAGCAGTACTTC. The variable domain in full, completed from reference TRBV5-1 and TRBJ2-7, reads KAGVTQTPRYLIKTRGQQVTLSCSPISGHRSVSWYQQTPGQGLQFLFEYFSETQRNKGNFPGRFSGRQFSNSRSEMNVSTLELGDSALYLCASSLGQGGSVHEQYFGPGTRLTVT.

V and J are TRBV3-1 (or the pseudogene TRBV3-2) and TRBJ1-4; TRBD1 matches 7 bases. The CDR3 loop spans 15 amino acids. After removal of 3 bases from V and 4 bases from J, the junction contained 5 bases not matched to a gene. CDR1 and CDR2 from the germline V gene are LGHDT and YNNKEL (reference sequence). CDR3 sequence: CASSQKGAGNEKLFF. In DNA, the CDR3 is TGTGCCAGCAGCCAGAAGGGGGCGGGTAATGAAAAACTGTTTTTT.

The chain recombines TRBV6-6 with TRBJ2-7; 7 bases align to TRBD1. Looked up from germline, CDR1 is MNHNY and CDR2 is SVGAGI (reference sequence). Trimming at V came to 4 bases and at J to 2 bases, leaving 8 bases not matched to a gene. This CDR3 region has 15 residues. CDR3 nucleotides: TGTGCCAGCAGTTCGGTGACAGGGACCACCTACGAGCAGTACTTC. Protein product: CASSSVTGTTYEQYF.

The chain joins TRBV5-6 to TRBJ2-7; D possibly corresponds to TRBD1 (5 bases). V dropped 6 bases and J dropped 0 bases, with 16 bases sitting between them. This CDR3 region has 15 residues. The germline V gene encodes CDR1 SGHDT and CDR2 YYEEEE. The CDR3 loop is CASTWGSSFSYEQYF. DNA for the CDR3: TGTGCCAGCACCTGGGGCAGCTCCTTCTCCTACGAGCAGTACTTC.

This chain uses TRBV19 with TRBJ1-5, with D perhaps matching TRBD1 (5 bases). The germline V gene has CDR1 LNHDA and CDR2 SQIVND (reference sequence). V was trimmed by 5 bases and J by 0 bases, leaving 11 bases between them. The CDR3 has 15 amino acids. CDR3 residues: CASSPRQYSNQPQHF. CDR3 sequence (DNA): TGTGCCAGTAGTCCGAGACAGTATAGCAATCAGCCCCAGCATTTT.